This T cell receptor (beta chain) was captured in a study of beta chain features in type 1 diabetes. Across the study: Taken together, all samples contributed 107,917,701 examined sorted cells. Study-wide points: Moderate but significant shortening of TCRB CDR3s was recorded in all four CD4+ subsets from Type 1 diabetes patients. In patients and controls equally, PCR might favor templates that are shorter.

Note on this clone: Its antigen is not identified.

Isolated RNA was reverse transcribed in full, so expressed TCRB transcripts were sequenced. The table came from immunoSEQ multiplex PCR; TCRdb's copy has only in-frame clones and leaves some out. The sample holds about 410,000 clones; 11% to 15% are singletons and the top ten take approximately 0.035%. The authors sorted CD4+ naive, central memory, regulatory and stem cell-like memory cells via CD45RO/CCR7/CD25/CD127/CD95/CD27. The CDR3 contains 14 residues. CDR1 is SGHRS, CDR2 YFSETQ, per germline. Trimming stripped 3 bases from V and 4 bases from J, with 10 bases between. Specimen: naive CD4+ T cells from blood. The rearrangement uses TRBV5-1 and TRBJ2-2; no reliable D call. The origin of this receptor is a man in his thirties or forties in good health. Written as DNA, the CDR3 is TGCGCCAGCAGCTCCTACTATGGCACCGGGGAGCTGTTTTTT. It translates to CASSSYYGTGELFF.